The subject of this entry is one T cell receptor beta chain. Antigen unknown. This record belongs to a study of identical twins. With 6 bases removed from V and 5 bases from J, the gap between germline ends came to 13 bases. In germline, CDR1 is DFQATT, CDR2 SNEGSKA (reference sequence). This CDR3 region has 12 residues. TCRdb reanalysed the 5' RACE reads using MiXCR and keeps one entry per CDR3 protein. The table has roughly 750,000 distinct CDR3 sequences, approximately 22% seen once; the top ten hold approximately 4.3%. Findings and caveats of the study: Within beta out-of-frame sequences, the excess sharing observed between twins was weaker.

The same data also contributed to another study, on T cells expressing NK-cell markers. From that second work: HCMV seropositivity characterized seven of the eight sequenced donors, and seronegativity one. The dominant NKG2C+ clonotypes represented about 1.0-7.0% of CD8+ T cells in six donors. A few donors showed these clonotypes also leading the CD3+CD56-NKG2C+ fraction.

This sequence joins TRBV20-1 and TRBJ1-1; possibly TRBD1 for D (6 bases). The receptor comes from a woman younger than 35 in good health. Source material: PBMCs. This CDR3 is CSANRGGTEAFF. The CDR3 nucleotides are TGCAGTGCAAACCGAGGGGGGACTGAAGCTTTCTTT.